The clone carrying this TCR beta chain has just a few counts. Its antigen is not known. Per the germline V gene, CDR1 is LNHDA and CDR2 is SQIVND (reference sequence). The CDR3 contains 14 residues. The V and J ends lost 5 bases and 1 base respectively, with 11 bases between them. TCRdb reprocessed the 5' RACE reads via MiXCR and lists one record per CDR3 protein. The sample gives approximately 300,000 distinct CDR3 sequences, around 18% of which show up once; around 8% is in the top ten. The source of the sample is a study of CD8 T cells in ankylosing spondylitis. The study's findings and limits: Enrichment of disease-linked clones was reportedly significant in matched ankylosing spondylitis synovial fluid. A number of the motif variants had already been described in reactive arthritis synovial fluid and blood.

This sequence originates from a male donor with ankylosing spondylitis or in good health (not recorded which). Sequencing input: blood, either unsorted or a sorted T cell fraction (not recorded which). The chain carries TRBV19 and TRBJ1-1, with D hard to call. The CDR3 sequence: CASSPSIGNTEAFF. CDR3 DNA: TGTGCCAGTAGTCCTTCCATCGGGAACACTGAAGCTTTCTTT.